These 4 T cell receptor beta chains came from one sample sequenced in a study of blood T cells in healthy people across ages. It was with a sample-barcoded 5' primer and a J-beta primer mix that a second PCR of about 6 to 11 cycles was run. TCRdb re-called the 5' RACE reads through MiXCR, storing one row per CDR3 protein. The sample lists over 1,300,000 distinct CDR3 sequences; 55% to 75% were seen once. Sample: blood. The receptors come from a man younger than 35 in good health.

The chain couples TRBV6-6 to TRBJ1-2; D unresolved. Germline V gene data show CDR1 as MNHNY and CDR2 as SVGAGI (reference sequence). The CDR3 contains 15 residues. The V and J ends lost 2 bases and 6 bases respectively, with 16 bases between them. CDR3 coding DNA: TGTGCCAGCAGTTACCCCCCTTCGGGAAAGGATGGCTACACCTTC. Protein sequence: CASSYPPSGKDGYTF.

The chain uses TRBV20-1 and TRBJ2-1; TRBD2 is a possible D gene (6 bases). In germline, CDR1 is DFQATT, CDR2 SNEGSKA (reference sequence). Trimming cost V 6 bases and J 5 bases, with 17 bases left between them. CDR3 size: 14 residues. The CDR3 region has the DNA TGCAGTGCAAAGACGGGGGAGTCCCACAATGAGCAGTTCTTC. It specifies CSAKTGESHNEQFF.

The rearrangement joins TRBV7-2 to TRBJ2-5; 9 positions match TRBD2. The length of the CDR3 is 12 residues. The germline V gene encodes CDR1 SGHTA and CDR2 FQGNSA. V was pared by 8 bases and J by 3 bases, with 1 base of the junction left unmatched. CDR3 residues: CASRTSEETQYF. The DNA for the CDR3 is TGTGCCAGCCGGACTAGCGAAGAGACCCAGTACTTC.

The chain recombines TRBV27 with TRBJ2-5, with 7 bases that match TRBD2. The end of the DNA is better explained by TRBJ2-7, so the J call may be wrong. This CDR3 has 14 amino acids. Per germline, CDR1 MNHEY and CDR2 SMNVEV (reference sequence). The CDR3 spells CASSFIGAGYEQYF. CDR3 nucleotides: TGTGCCAGCAGTTTCATCGGAGCGGGATACGAGCAGTACTTC.